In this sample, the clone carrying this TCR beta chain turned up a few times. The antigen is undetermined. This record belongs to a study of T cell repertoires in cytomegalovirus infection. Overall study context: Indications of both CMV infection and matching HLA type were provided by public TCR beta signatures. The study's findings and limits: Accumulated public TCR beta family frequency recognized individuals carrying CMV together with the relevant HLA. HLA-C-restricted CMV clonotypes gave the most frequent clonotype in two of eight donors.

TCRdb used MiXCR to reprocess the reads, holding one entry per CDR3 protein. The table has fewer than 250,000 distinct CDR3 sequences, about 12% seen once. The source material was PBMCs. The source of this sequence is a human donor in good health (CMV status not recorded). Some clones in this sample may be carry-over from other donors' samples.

CDR3 residues: CASSPHGTSGTPYNEQFF. CDR3 bases: TGTGCCAGCAGTCCTCACGGGACTAGCGGGACCCCTTACAATGAGCAGTTCTTC. The chain couples TRBV6-2 or TRBV6-3 to TRBJ2-1; the match to TRBD2 covers 13 bases. This CDR3 contains 18 residues. The V gene end was trimmed by 5 bases and the J gene end by 4 bases; junction bases not matched to a gene: 11. Germline lookup yields CDR1 MNHEY and CDR2 SVGEGT.